This TCR beta chain came from a study of identifying expanded T cells in peripheral blood. Study outcomes and limitations: Technical replicates showed around 1.2 changed clones; two weeks roughly 15; four weeks 19. Across healthy donors, higher total template counts meant significantly greater roughly 2-week count variance.

Some clones are missing from TCRdb's copy, which holds only in-frame ones; the method was immunoSEQ multiplex PCR. The table records 75,000 to 95,000 clones, roughly 90% of them present only once. This clone was detected a few times. As yet, its antigen is unknown. No infections or other immune events were documented during collection. This CDR3 has 16 amino acids. V lost 0 bases and J lost 2; bases outside the gene matches: 4. Germline V gene lookup returns CDR1 SGHRS and CDR2 YFSETQ. The J gene is TRBJ1-2, the V gene TRBV5-1; 10 bases fit TRBD1. The TCR comes from a person aged 18-70 years in good health. Sequences were obtained from blood. CDR3 in amino acids: CASSLGQGASNYGYTF. The DNA for the CDR3 is TGCGCCAGCAGCTTGGGACAGGGGGCAAGCAACTATGGCTACACCTTC.